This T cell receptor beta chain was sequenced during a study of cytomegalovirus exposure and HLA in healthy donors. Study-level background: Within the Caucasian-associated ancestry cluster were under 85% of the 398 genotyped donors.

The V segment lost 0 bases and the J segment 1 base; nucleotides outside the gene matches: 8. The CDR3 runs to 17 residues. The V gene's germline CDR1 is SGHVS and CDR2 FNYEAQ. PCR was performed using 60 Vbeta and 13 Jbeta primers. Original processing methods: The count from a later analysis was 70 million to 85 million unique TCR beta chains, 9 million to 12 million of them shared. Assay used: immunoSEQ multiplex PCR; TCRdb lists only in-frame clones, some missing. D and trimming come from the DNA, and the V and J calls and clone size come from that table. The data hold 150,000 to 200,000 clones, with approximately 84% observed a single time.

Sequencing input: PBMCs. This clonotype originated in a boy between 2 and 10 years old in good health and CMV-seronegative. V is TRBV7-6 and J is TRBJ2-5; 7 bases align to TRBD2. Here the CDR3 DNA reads TGTGCCAGCAGCTTAGCCCTTGGGGGAGGGGTCCAAGAGACCCAGTACTTC. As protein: CASSLALGGGVQETQYF.